Shown below are 17 T cell receptor beta chains from a single sample sequenced in a study of blood T cell repertoires in COVID-19. The table came from immunoSEQ multiplex PCR; TCRdb's copy has only in-frame clones and leaves some out. The table shows 150,000 to 200,000 clones, with about 87% occurring only once. The material sequenced was peripheral blood. Receptors originate from a man aged 55 to 70 with acute or convalescent COVID-19.

The chain uses TRBV6-5 and TRBJ1-3; 9 bases are shared with TRBD1. Germline values: CDR1 MNHEY, CDR2 SVGAGI. Unmatched junction bases numbered 4, after V lost 6 bases and J lost 4 bases. This CDR3 is 14 amino acids long. The CDR3 protein is CASRDRGTGNTIYF. CDR3 DNA sequence: TGTGCCAGCAGGGACAGGGGAACCGGAAACACCATATATTTT.

The chain is built from TRBV5-6 and TRBJ1-1, with 9 bases lining up with TRBD1. Germline CDR1 is SGHDT and CDR2 is YYEEEE. The CDR3 contains 14 residues. After removal of 3 bases from V and 10 bases from J, the junction contained 10 bases not matched to a gene. CDR3 residues: CASSSGTGFPVAFF. CDR3 in DNA: TGTGCCAGCAGCTCCGGGACAGGGTTTCCCGTAGCTTTCTTT.

This chain connects TRBV15 to TRBJ1-6; 10 bases line up with TRBD1. The CDR3 runs to 14 residues. V shed 3 bases, J shed 9 bases, and the junction held 2 bases outside the gene matches. Germline CDR1 and CDR2: LNHNV and YYDKDF (reference sequence). The CDR3 DNA reads TGTGCCACCAGCAGGGACAGGGGGACTTCACCCCTCCACTTT. The encoded protein is CATSRDRGTSPLHF.

This chain links TRBV7-9 with TRBJ2-7, with a weak D call TRBD2 (6 bases). V dropped 1 base and J dropped 10 bases, with 17 bases sitting between them. This CDR3 has 14 residues. Germline CDR1 is SEHNR and CDR2 is FQNEAQ (reference sequence). CDR3 DNA: TGTGCCAGCAGCTTAGAATCGGCTAGCGTGGAACAGTACTTC. Its translation: CASSLESASVEQYF.

J is TRBJ1-5 and V is TRBV30, with D possibly matching TRBD1 (5 bases). CDR3 length: 13 amino acids. Looked up from germline, CDR1 is GTSNPN and CDR2 is SVGIG (reference sequence). V shed 1 base and J shed 10 bases, with 14 bases lying between them. For the CDR3, the DNA is TGTGCCTGGAGTGGACGGGAGGGGAAACCCCAGCATTTT. It specifies CAWSGREGKPQHF. The complete variable domain, with remaining parts taken from reference TRBV30 and TRBJ1-5, reads SQTIHQWPATLVQPVGSPLSLECTVEGTSNPNLYWYRQAAGRGLQLLFYSVGIGQISSEVPQNLSASRPQDRQFILSSKKLLLSDSGFYLCAWSGREGKPQHFGDGTRLSIL.

This chain connects TRBV24-1 to TRBJ2-2, with D tentatively TRBD2 (5 bases). This CDR3 comprises 14 residues. The V end was cut by 4 bases, the J end by 3 bases, with 8 bases between. The germline V gene encodes CDR1 KGHDR and CDR2 SFDVKD. The CDR3 coding sequence is TGTGCCACCAGTGACGAGGGTTACACCGGGGAGCTGTTTTTT. Translation: CATSDEGYTGELFF.

This clone was observed a single time. This rearrangement joins TRBV19 to TRBJ2-5, with a tentative D call TRBD2 (6 bases). V dropped 1 base and J dropped 2 bases, with 11 bases sitting between them. The CDR3 sequence is 15 residues long. The germline CDR1 and CDR2 sequences are LNHDA and SQIVND (reference sequence). CDR3 in amino acids: CASSIGGTQQETQYF. CDR3 in DNA: TGTGCCAGTAGTATAGGTGGGACTCAGCAAGAGACCCAGTACTTC.

V is TRBV14 and J is TRBJ2-1, with TRBD2 matching 8 bases. Unmatched junction bases numbered 6, after V lost 2 bases and J lost 3 bases. In germline, CDR1 is SGHDN, CDR2 FVKESK. The CDR3 covers 16 residues. CDR3 DNA sequence: TGTGCCAGCAGCCAATTAGCGGGGATAAACTACAATGAGCAGTTCTTC. Translated: CASSQLAGINYNEQFF.

This clone was seen more than once but under ten times. CDR3 in DNA: TGTGCCATCAGTGGGGCGTTTGAGCGGGAGGGAATCAGTTACGAGCAGTACTTC. Protein: CAISGAFEREGISYEQYF. V usage is TRBV10-3 and J usage is TRBJ2-7; 10 bases match TRBD2. The CDR3 spans 18 residues. Germline CDR1 is ENHRY and CDR2 is SYGVKD. V was clipped by 4 bases and J by 4 bases; unmatched bases: 16.

This clone was detected a few times. The V call is TRBV19, the J call TRBJ1-5; 9 nucleotides line up with TRBD1. V was clipped by 4 bases and J by 1 base; unmatched bases: 11. Germline assignment: CDR1 LNHDA and CDR2 SQIVND (reference sequence). The CDR3 loop spans 18 amino acids. The CDR3 DNA is TGTGCCAGTAGTAAAGAGACAGGGGGAGAAGTAAGCAATCAGCCCCAGCATTTT. Its translation: CASSKETGGEVSNQPQHF. Filled out from reference TRBV19 and TRBJ1-5, the complete variable domain reads DGGITQSPKYLFRKEGQNVTLSCEQNLNHDAMYWYRQDPGQGLRLIYYSQIVNDFQKGDIAEGYSVSREKKESFPLTVTSAQKNPTAFYLCASSKETGGEVSNQPQHFGDGTRLSIL.

This chain joins TRBV9 and TRBJ1-3; D is unresolved. This CDR3 is built from 14 residues. The V gene's germline CDR1 is SGDLS and CDR2 YYNGEE. The V gene lost 3 bases and the J gene lost 0 bases, with 7 bases spanning the gap. In DNA form, the CDR3 reads TGTGCCAGCAGCGGGAGCGCCTCTGGAAACACCATATATTTT. Amino acids: CASSGSASGNTIYF.

This chain links TRBV7-9 with TRBJ1-2, with a possible D match to TRBD1 (5 bases). Trimming cost V 1 base and J 11 bases, with 20 bases left between them. This CDR3 has 15 amino acids. Germline V lookup: CDR1 SEHNR, CDR2 FQNEAQ (reference sequence). For the CDR3, the DNA is TGTGCCAGCAGCTTAGACAAAGTGGGGATTAAGGGGTACACCTTC. This sequence encodes CASSLDKVGIKGYTF.

This chain joins TRBV4-1 and TRBJ1-5; 7 bases line up with TRBD1. From germline, CDR1 is MGHRA and CDR2 YSYEKL. Germline trimming cut 2 bases from V and 5 bases from J; bases unmatched to any gene: 9. The CDR3 contains 16 residues. DNA for the CDR3: TGCGCCAGCAGCCAACTCGGACAGGTCTCCGATCAGCCCCAGCATTTT. It yields the protein CASSQLGQVSDQPQHF.

The chain recombines TRBV6-6 with TRBJ1-5; D remains unclear. The germline V gene has CDR1 MNHNY and CDR2 SVGAGI (reference sequence). This CDR3 is built from 15 residues. The V gene lost 0 bases and the J gene lost 7 bases, with 13 bases spanning the gap. The CDR3 sequence is CASSYSEGKGQPQHF. CDR3 nucleotide sequence: TGTGCCAGCAGTTACTCGGAGGGAAAAGGGCAGCCCCAGCATTTT.

The V call is TRBV12-3 or TRBV12-4, the J call TRBJ1-2, with a tentative D call TRBD1 (6 bases). The CDR3 consists of 13 residues. The germline V and J ends were trimmed by 3 bases and 7 bases, with 12 bases remaining between them. The CDR3 here is CASSLNRVGGYTF. DNA for the CDR3: TGTGCCAGCAGTTTGAACAGGGTGGGTGGCTACACCTTC.

The gene calls are TRBV27 and TRBJ2-1; 7 nucleotides align to TRBD1. V was clipped by 4 bases and J by 9 bases; unmatched bases: 9. CDR1 and CDR2 from the germline V gene are MNHEY and SMNVEV (reference sequence). CDR3 length: 14 amino acids. Here the CDR3 DNA reads TGTGCCAGCAGTTCCCCCAACAGGGGTGGTGAGCAGTTCTTC. It encodes CASSSPNRGGEQFF.

This clone was seen a handful of times. The J gene is TRBJ2-7, the V gene TRBV9; 7 nucleotides match TRBD2. Trimming cost V 3 bases and J 0 bases; bases outside gene matches: 3. Germline CDR1 SGDLS, CDR2 YYNGEE. The CDR3 contains 14 residues. Here the CDR3 DNA reads TGTGCCAGCAGCGAGAGCGGGAACTCCTACGAGCAGTACTTC. Amino acid sequence: CASSESGNSYEQYF.